The 31 T cell receptor beta chains given below trace back to one sample, sequenced in a study of T cell clonality in common variable immunodeficiency. Study observations and caveats: Fewer deletions and N-nucleotide insertions were reportedly seen in common variable immunodeficiency TCR beta sequences.

TCRdb's copy holds only in-frame clones and misses some; the assay was immunoSEQ multiplex PCR. Listed for the sample are about 19,000 clones, none seen a single time. No antigen has been identified for these receptors. The sequencing input was peripheral blood mononuclear cells. These receptors all come from a human donor with common variable immunodeficiency.

This clone has a handful of counts. The read finishes 3 residues shy of the CDR3 end, and the germline J gene is used to complete it. The V gene is TRBV7-8, the J gene TRBJ1-3; D is ambiguous. Germline assignment: CDR1 SGHVS and CDR2 FQNEAQ. The CDR3 sequence is 18 residues long. Trimming removed 2 bases from V and 2 bases from J, with 19 bases in between. CDR3 bases read: TGTGCCAGCAGCTTATCTCCAACATTTATATCACCTGGAAACACC. It is translated as CASSLSPTFISPGNT. The CDR3 in full is CASSLSPTFISPGNTIYF.

There are a few counts of this clone. The read comes to an end 3 residues before the CDR3 does, leaving the germline J gene to fill in the end. The chain joins TRBV2 to TRBJ2-3; D is uncertain. Germline V gene sequence: CDR1 SNHLY, CDR2 FYNNEI. The CDR3 has 14 amino acids. Trimming removed 5 bases at V and 1 base at J, with 10 bases between. Partial CDR3 DNA: TGTGCCAGCAGTAGGGCCGGCCGCACAGATACG. Protein: CASSRAGRTDT. The CDR3 as a whole reads CASSRAGRTDTQYF.

Comments on this clone: With the read ending 3 residues before the CDR3 end, the germline J gene is used to fill in that end. The chain joins TRBV19 to TRBJ1-2, with TRBD1 identical over 8 bases. The CDR3 length is 15 residues. CDR1 and CDR2 from the germline V gene are LNHDA and SQIVND (reference sequence). Losses at the gene ends were 5 bases for V and 3 bases for J; bases not matched to a gene: 8. CDR3: CASSDSPGQDYGYTF. The part of the CDR3 DNA that was read is TGTGCCAGTAGTGATTCTCCGGGACAGGACTATGGC.

This clone was counted many times. The CDR3 goes on 3 residues after the read ends, and that part is filled in from the germline J gene. The chain uses TRBV9 and TRBJ1-2; D uncertain. Trimming shortened V by 6 bases and J by 1 base, and 7 bases separated the two germline ends. The CDR3 is made up of 12 amino acids. CDR1 SGDLS and CDR2 YYNGEE come from the germline V gene. CDR3 DNA (partial): TGTGCCAGCAAAGGGCTTAACTATGGC. Translating it yields CASKGLNYG. In full, the CDR3 reads CASKGLNYGYTF. The variable domain in full, with the rest retrieved from reference TRBV9 and TRBJ1-2, is DSGVTQTPKHLITATGQRVTLRCSPRSGDLSVYWYQQSLDQGLQFLIQYYNGEERAKGNILERFSAQQFPDLHSELNLSSLELGDSALYFCASKGLNYGYTFGSGTRLTVV.

On this clone: The read gets to within 3 residues of the CDR3 end, and the germline J gene fills in the rest. V gene TRBV6-2 or TRBV6-3 combines with J gene TRBJ2-7, with 11 bases fitting TRBD2. The CDR3 covers 14 residues. Germline loops: CDR1 MNHEY, CDR2 SVGEGT. Trimming at V came to 6 bases and at J to 3 bases, leaving 4 bases not matched to a gene. The CDR3 reads CASRDLAGGYEQYF. The sequenced part of the CDR3 DNA is TGTGCCAGCAGGGATCTAGCGGGAGGCTACGAG.

Turning to this clone: The sequenced fragment ends 3 residues before the CDR3 boundary, so the rest is inferred from the germline J gene. The chain uses TRBV6-2 or TRBV6-3 and TRBJ1-6, with 7 bases lining up with TRBD1. Germline trimming cut 7 bases from V and 6 bases from J; bases unmatched to any gene: 15. The CDR3 covers 17 residues. Germline CDR1 and CDR2: MNHEY and SVGEGT. The CDR3 DNA, read in part, is TGTGCCAGCACTTTTTGGATGGGCGACAGGGTTAATTCACCC. Its translation: CASTFWMGDRVNSP. The whole CDR3 sequence reads CASTFWMGDRVNSPLHF.

This clone occurred a few times. The CDR3 is cut off 3 residues early in the read; its end comes from the germline J gene. The chain combines TRBV7-2 with TRBJ2-7; 8 positions agree with TRBD1. The J segment lost 4 bases and the V segment lost 4 bases, leaving 6 bases of the junction unmatched. The CDR3 sequence is 14 residues long. The V gene's germline CDR1 is SGHTA and CDR2 FQGNSA. CDR3 amino acids: CASSWTGNSYEQYF. CDR3 DNA (partial): TGTGCCAGCAGCTGGACAGGGAATAGTTACGAG.

This clone was detected only a few times. The read stops 3 residues short of the end of the CDR3; the missing end is completed from the germline J gene. V gene TRBV18 combines with J gene TRBJ1-2, with 7 bases matching TRBD1. J was trimmed by 2 bases and V by 6 bases; bases with no gene match: 9. This CDR3 is 15 amino acids long. The germline V gene has CDR1 KGHSH and CDR2 LQKENI. The DNA read from the CDR3 is TGTGCCAGCTCCCCATCGAGACAGGGCAACTATGGC. Protein product: CASSPSRQGNYG. The CDR3, in full, reads CASSPSRQGNYGYTF.

In this sample, this clone turned up a few times. The read ends 3 residues before the CDR3 terminus; that terminus is restored from the germline J gene. The chain uses TRBV2 and TRBJ2-1; D remains ambiguous. The CDR3 totals 14 residues. CDR1 and CDR2 from the germline V gene are SNHLY and FYNNEI. V was clipped by 6 bases and J by 0 bases, with 9 bases between them. CDR3 sequence reads: CASRERNSYNEQFF. The covered CDR3 bases are TGTGCCAGCAGGGAGCGAAACTCCTACAATGAG.

Of note for this clone: Read coverage stops 3 residues before the CDR3 terminus; the germline J gene supplies the remainder. The J gene is TRBJ1-4, the V gene TRBV19; 8 nucleotides match TRBD1. The CDR3 loop spans 15 amino acids. J gave up 7 bases and V 3 bases, and 7 bases lay outside the gene matches. Germline CDR1 reads LNHDA; CDR2 reads SQIVND (reference sequence). CDR3 protein: CASSIWTGISEKLFF. CDR3 bases read: TGTGCCAGTAGTATTTGGACAGGGATAAGTGAAAAA.

As for this clone: The CDR3 is cut off 3 residues early in the read; its end comes from the germline J gene. This chain joins TRBV7-9 and TRBJ2-1; possibly TRBD2 for D (6 bases). The V gene's germline CDR1 is SEHNR and CDR2 FQNEAQ (reference sequence). V was pared by 6 bases and J by 0 bases, with 12 bases between. This CDR3 is 15 amino acids long. This CDR3 is CASSYLASSYNEQFF. The CDR3 DNA, read in part, is TGTGCCAGCAGTTATCTAGCGAGCTCCTACAATGAG.

A word on this clone: The missing CDR3 end, 3 residues past where the read stops, is filled in from the germline J gene. The chain is built from TRBV2 and TRBJ2-2; D not certain. CDR3 length: 10 residues. The germline V gene has CDR1 SNHLY and CDR2 FYNNEI. Trimming cost V 8 bases and J 8 bases, with 6 bases left between them. The CDR3 sequence: CASSGGELFF. The covered CDR3 bases are TGTGCCAGCTCAGGAGGGGAG.

This clone was observed a handful of times. CDR3 bases read: TGTGCCAGTAGCCGGGGGGGCGGATACAATGAG. Residues: CASSRGGGYNE. The whole CDR3 protein is CASSRGGGYNEQFF. The V and J genes are TRBV19 and TRBJ2-1, with 8 bases aligning to TRBD2. The CDR3 end is not reached by the read, which stops 3 residues before it; the germline J gene fills it in. Unmatched junction bases numbered 5, after V lost 6 bases and J lost 4 bases. Germline V gives CDR1 LNHDA, CDR2 SQIVND (reference sequence). The length of the CDR3 is 14 residues.

Comments on this clone: From the germline J gene comes the end of the CDR3, since the read stops 3 residues before it. The chain couples TRBV7-9 to TRBJ2-7, with 8 bases lining up with TRBD2. The germline gives CDR1 SEHNR, CDR2 FQNEAQ (reference sequence). The CDR3 totals 12 residues. J was trimmed by 2 bases and V by 8 bases; bases with no gene match: 2. CDR3 DNA (partial): TGTGCCAGCGGACTAGCCCCCTACGAG. The encoded protein is CASGLAPYE. The complete CDR3 protein is CASGLAPYEQYF.

With respect to this clone: The read halts 3 residues ahead of the CDR3 end, with the missing end drawn from the germline J gene. The chain joins TRBV6-2 or TRBV6-3 to TRBJ1-6, with TRBD1 matching over 9 bases. The CDR3 consists of 13 residues. Germline values: CDR1 MNHEY, CDR2 SVGEGT. The V and J ends lost 6 bases and 8 bases, in that order; junction bases with no gene match: 2. The CDR3 region is CASRDRGDSPLHF. The sequenced part of the CDR3 DNA is TGTGCCAGCAGGGACAGGGGCGATTCACCC.

In regard to this clone: The CDR3 is cut off 3 residues early in the read; its end comes from the germline J gene. The J gene is TRBJ2-7, the V gene TRBV7-6; D is uncertain. Germline V gene lookup returns CDR1 SGHVS and CDR2 FNYEAQ. Trimming pared 1 base from V and 2 bases from J, leaving 9 bases between. The CDR3 is 14 residues long. The CDR3 bases that were read are TGTGCCAGCAGCTTAGTGCCAGTAACCTACGAG. Protein sequence: CASSLVPVTYE. In full, the CDR3 reads CASSLVPVTYEQYF. Full variable domain (outside the CDR3, taken from reference TRBV7-6 and TRBJ2-7): GAGVSQSPRYKVTKRGQDVALRCDPISGHVSLYWYRQALGQGPEFLTYFNYEAQQDKSGLPNDRFSAERPEGSISTLTIQRTEQRDSAMYRCASSLVPVTYEQYFGPGTRLTVT.

This clone was seen many times. Relative to the germline gene, one junction end is altered; a read error may explain this. The sequenced fragment ends 3 residues before the CDR3 boundary, so the rest is inferred from the germline J gene. The rearrangement links TRBV4-2 to TRBJ1-2; 7 bases fit TRBD1. The CDR3 runs to 16 residues. CDR1 and CDR2 (germline): LGHNA, YNFKEQ. CDR3 DNA (partial): TGCGCCAGCAGCCAAGGCGTAAGGGACAGCTACTATGGC. As protein: CASSQGVRDSYYG. The full CDR3 sequence reads CASSQGVRDSYYGYTF.

This clone was counted only a few times. Incomplete CDR3 DNA: TGTGCCAGCAGCTTATACAGTACTGAA. Amino acids: CASSLYSTE. The entire CDR3 protein reads CASSLYSTEAFF. The V gene is TRBV7-9, the J gene TRBJ1-1; D gene ambiguous. The read ends 3 residues early relative to the CDR3; the germline J gene fills the gap. Germline lookup yields CDR1 SEHNR and CDR2 FQNEAQ (reference sequence). The CDR3 totals 12 residues. Between the trimmed V and J ends, which lost 2 bases and 5 bases, there was a span of 6 bases.

This clone was seen a few times. The sequence runs out 3 residues before the end of the CDR3; the remainder is reconstructed from the germline J gene. The V and J genes are TRBV20-1 and TRBJ2-1; 12 bases line up with TRBD1. Per germline, CDR1 DFQATT and CDR2 SNEGSKA (reference sequence). J was trimmed by 5 bases and V by 4 bases; bases with no gene match: 3. CDR3 size: 14 residues. CDR3 bases read: TGCAGTGCTACCCGGGACAGGGGGCACAATGAG. This encodes CSATRDRGHNE. The CDR3 as a whole reads CSATRDRGHNEQFF.

In regard to this clone: The CDR3 is cut off 3 residues early in the read; its end comes from the germline J gene. The chain combines TRBV7-8 with TRBJ2-7, with D perhaps TRBD2 (6 bases). This CDR3 has 14 amino acids. In germline, CDR1 is SGHVS, CDR2 FQNEAQ. V was shortened by 5 bases and J by 0 bases, with 11 bases between the two germline ends. CDR3 residues: CASSPAGTSYEQYF. The DNA read from the CDR3 is TGTGCCAGCAGCCCCGCGGGGACCTCCTACGAG.

This clone turned up a few times. The sequence runs out 3 residues before the end of the CDR3; the remainder is reconstructed from the germline J gene. The chain uses TRBV7-4 and TRBJ2-2, with D hard to call. V lost 3 bases and J 2 bases, leaving 7 bases between the germline ends. The germline CDR1 and CDR2 sequences are SGHVT and SQSDAQ. The CDR3 length is 14 residues. CDR3 DNA, as far as it was read: TGTGCCAGCAGCTTGTCACAAAACACCGGGGAG. Its translation: CASSLSQNTGE. The CDR3 as a whole reads CASSLSQNTGELFF.

This clone has only a few counts. The CDR3 end falls 3 residues outside the read, so it is completed with the germline J gene. V usage is TRBV30 and J usage is TRBJ1-2; 7 nucleotides line up with TRBD1. V gave up 2 bases and J gave up 0 bases; unmatched junction bases: 15. The CDR3 sequence is 18 residues long. CDR1 is GTSNPN, CDR2 SVGIG, per germline (reference sequence). The DNA read from the CDR3 is TGTGCCTGGAGTTCCTCTTATGACCCGGGACAGACTAACTATGGC. As protein: CAWSSSYDPGQTNYG. The whole CDR3 sequence is CAWSSSYDPGQTNYGYTF.

This clone was recorded at least ten times. The sequenced fragment ends 3 residues before the CDR3 boundary, so the rest is inferred from the germline J gene. The chain couples TRBV18 to TRBJ2-7; 11 nucleotides agree with TRBD2. J lost 3 bases, V lost 3 bases, and 1 base had no gene match. The CDR3 consists of 14 residues. Germline V gene data show CDR1 as KGHSH and CDR2 as LQKENI. The CDR3 reads CASSPLAGGYEQYF. CDR3 DNA (partial): TGTGCCAGCTCACCCCTAGCGGGGGGCTACGAG. Based on the CDR3 plus reference TRBV18 and TRBJ2-7, the full variable domain is NAGVMQNPRHLVRRRGQEARLRCSPMKGHSHVYWYRQLPEEGLKFMVYLQKENIIDESGMPKERFSAEFPKEGPSILRIQQVVRGDSAAYFCASSPLAGGYEQYFGPGTRLTVT.

A word on this clone: Read data end 3 residues before the CDR3 end; the end is taken from the germline J gene. V and J are TRBV18 and TRBJ2-7; 9 bases align to TRBD1. The CDR3 has 15 amino acids. From germline, CDR1 is KGHSH and CDR2 LQKENI. Losses at the gene ends were 1 base for V and 4 bases for J; bases not matched to a gene: 5. The CDR3 loop is CASSPLQGARYEQYF. Partial CDR3 DNA: TGTGCCAGCTCACCACTACAGGGGGCGCGGTACGAG.

This clone was counted only a few times. The CDR3 sequence is CASSLMSGGASDTQYF. The covered CDR3 bases are TGTGCCAGCAGCTTAATGAGCGGGGGGGCCTCAGATACG. The genes are TRBV7-3 and TRBJ2-3, with TRBD2 identical over 10 bases. The read ends 3 residues before the CDR3 terminus; that terminus is restored from the germline J gene. Unmatched junction bases numbered 5, after V lost 1 base and J lost 4 bases. From germline, CDR1 is SGHTA and CDR2 FQGTGA. The CDR3 sequence is 16 residues long.

Here the CDR3 reads CASRTVRGRTGELFF. Incomplete CDR3 DNA: TGTGCCAGCAGGACTGTGAGGGGGAGGACCGGGGAG. The gene calls are TRBV2 and TRBJ2-2, with D tentatively TRBD1 or TRBD2 (6 bases each). The observed sequence ends 3 residues before the CDR3 terminus, with the missing tail filled in from the germline J gene. Per the germline V gene, CDR1 is SNHLY and CDR2 is FYNNEI. Trimming shortened V by 6 bases and J by 5 bases, and 16 bases separated the two germline ends. The CDR3 covers 15 residues.

This clone appeared a few times. Read sequence stops 3 residues before the CDR3 end, and the germline J gene provides the missing end. The gene calls are TRBV18 and TRBJ2-3; 7 positions match TRBD1. Germline assignment: CDR1 KGHSH and CDR2 LQKENI. With 4 bases clipped from V and 4 bases from J, the junction kept 2 bases outside the gene matches. The CDR3 length is 13 residues. The CDR3 protein is CASSQGAADTQYF. Incomplete CDR3 DNA: TGTGCCAGCTCACAGGGGGCTGCAGATACG.

In its sample, this clone is medium-sized (0.01 to 0.1%). Read coverage stops 3 residues before the CDR3 terminus; the germline J gene supplies the remainder. This chain joins TRBV2 and TRBJ2-5; 11 bases agree with TRBD2. V lost 5 bases to trimming and J lost 1 base; unmatched junction nucleotides: 3. Germline V lookup: CDR1 SNHLY, CDR2 FYNNEI. This CDR3 region has 15 residues. The CDR3 bases that were read are TGTGCCAGCAGTACGGGACTAGCGGCCCAAGAGACC. Amino acid sequence: CASSTGLAAQET. The complete CDR3 reads CASSTGLAAQETQYF.

This clone was counted a few times. Read data end 3 residues before the CDR3 end; the end is taken from the germline J gene. The rearrangement uses TRBV6-2 or TRBV6-3 and TRBJ2-3; maybe TRBD1 (5 bases). The CDR3 is 14 residues long. Trimming removed 2 bases at V and 2 bases at J, with 8 bases between. Germline CDR1 MNHEY, CDR2 SVGEGT. The CDR3 here is CASSYTGPTDTQYF. The covered CDR3 bases are TGTGCCAGCAGTTACACAGGCCCCACAGATACG.

This clone was counted at least ten times. The read stops 3 residues short of the end of the CDR3; the missing end is completed from the germline J gene. The rearrangement links TRBV20-1 to TRBJ2-5; 8 positions agree with TRBD1. Germline V lookup: CDR1 DFQATT, CDR2 SNEGSKA (reference sequence). There are 14 residues in the CDR3. V trimming: 1 base; J trimming: 2 bases; junction bases outside the gene matches: 3. CDR3 region: CSARGDRIQETQYF. The CDR3 bases that were read are TGCAGTGCTAGAGGGGACAGGATACAAGAGACC.

This clone was counted a few times. From the germline J gene comes the end of the CDR3, since the read stops 3 residues before it. The chain has TRBV18 and TRBJ1-2, with D perhaps matching TRBD1 (6 bases). The germline V and J ends were trimmed by 2 bases and 4 bases, with 11 bases remaining between them. The CDR3 spans 14 residues. Germline V CDR1 and CDR2: KGHSH, LQKENI. The CDR3 here is CASSPGGAGYGYTF. CDR3 bases read: TGTGCCAGCTCACCAGGGGGCGCGGGCTATGGC. The variable domain in full, completed from reference TRBV18 and TRBJ1-2, reads NAGVMQNPRHLVRRRGQEARLRCSPMKGHSHVYWYRQLPEEGLKFMVYLQKENIIDESGMPKERFSAEFPKEGPSILRIQQVVRGDSAAYFCASSPGGAGYGYTFGSGTRLTVV.